One and the same sample provided the 17 T cell receptor beta chains below, sequenced in a study of T cell repertoires in cytomegalovirus infection. One entry per CDR3 protein results from TCRdb running MiXCR on the reads. The sample records 150,000 to 200,000 distinct CDR3 sequences, 28% being singletons. The sample taken for sequencing was PBMCs. These receptors were obtained from a human donor in good health (CMV status not recorded). Some clones in this sample may be carry-over from other donors' samples.

This clonotype was observed many times. This sequence joins TRBV7-6 and TRBJ2-1; 14 bases line up with TRBD2. The germline V gene has CDR1 SGHVS and CDR2 FNYEAQ. This CDR3 contains 20 residues. The ends lost 5 bases at V and 3 bases at J; junction bases unmatched: 15. The CDR3 sequence: CASSQGLGTSGGNFYNEQFF. The CDR3 DNA follows: TGTGCCAGCAGCCAGGGGCTCGGGACTAGCGGGGGCAACTTCTACAATGAGCAGTTCTTC. Together with reference TRBV7-6 and TRBJ2-1, the CDR3 gives the full variable domain: GAGVSQSPRYKVTKRGQDVALRCDPISGHVSLYWYRQALGQGPEFLTYFNYEAQQDKSGLPNDRFSAERPEGSISTLTIQRTEQRDSAMYRCASSQGLGTSGGNFYNEQFFGPGTRLTVL.

In its sample, this clonotype was seen a few times. This chain joins TRBV7-8 and TRBJ1-3, with unresolved D. Germline V lookup: CDR1 SGHVS, CDR2 FQNEAQ. V was shortened by 5 bases and J by 2 bases, with 13 bases between the two germline ends. CDR3 length: 15 amino acids. CDR3 amino acids: CASSPSGVPGNTIYF. CDR3 coding DNA: TGTGCCAGCAGCCCCAGTGGAGTCCCTGGAAACACCATATATTTT.

The sample holds a few counts of this clonotype. J is TRBJ2-3 and V is TRBV10-3, with a weak D call TRBD2 (6 bases). CDR1 is ENHRY and CDR2 is SYGVKD in the germline V gene. This CDR3 has 12 residues. Trimming took 10 bases from V and 7 from J, leaving 15 bases between them. In nucleotides, the CDR3 is TGTGCCACCGGACCGCGGGGAAATACGCAGTATTTT. It specifies CATGPRGNTQYF.

This clonotype has a count of ten or more. DNA of the CDR3: TGCAGTGCTAGAAGCGTGCAGAGAGACACTGAAGCTTTCTTT. It yields the protein CSARSVQRDTEAFF. The chain links TRBV20-1 to TRBJ1-1; D gene ambiguous. Germline lookup yields CDR1 DFQATT and CDR2 SNEGSKA (reference sequence). This CDR3 region has 14 residues. The V end was cut by 2 bases, the J end by 3 bases, with 13 bases between.

The chain has TRBV12-3 or TRBV12-4 and TRBJ1-5, with a weak D call TRBD1 (5 bases). The CDR3 extends over 15 amino acids. The germline V and J ends were trimmed by 7 bases and 4 bases, with 17 bases remaining between them. The DNA for the CDR3 is TGTGCCAGCACTGCGTCCTTAGGGGATAATCAGCCCCAGCATTTT. This encodes CASTASLGDNQPQHF.

Points on this clonotype: Being one base from a much bigger clone, this may be a read error. This chain links TRBV2 with TRBJ2-5; D unclear. CDR1 is SNHLY and CDR2 is FYNNEI in the germline V gene. CDR3 length: 11 amino acids. The CDR3 sequence: CASSGQEAQYF. CDR3 bases: TGTGCCAGCAGCGGGCAAGAGGCCCAGTACTTC. The variable domain in full, completed from reference TRBV2 and TRBJ2-5, reads EPEVTQTPSHQVTQMGQEVILRCVPISNHLYFYWYRQILGQKVEFLVSFYNNEISEKSEIFDDQFSVERPDGSNFTLKIRSTKLEDSAMYFCASSGQEAQYFGPGTRLLVL.

This clonotype was seen only a few times. V is TRBV20-1 and J is TRBJ1-1; tentatively, D is TRBD1 (6 bases). V was shortened by 6 bases and J by 2 bases, with 16 bases between the two germline ends. This CDR3 is built from 14 residues. Germline CDR1 reads DFQATT; CDR2 reads SNEGSKA (reference sequence). The CDR3 DNA reads as TGCAGTGCCAGACCCGGGACAAAAAACACTGAAGCTTTCTTT. It specifies CSARPGTKNTEAFF.

This clonotype has at least ten counts. The chain recombines TRBV7-2 with TRBJ1-2; the match to TRBD1 covers 8 bases. Trimming cost V 3 bases and J 5 bases; bases outside gene matches: 5. From germline, CDR1 is SGHTA and CDR2 FQGNSA. This CDR3 is built from 14 residues. CDR3 nucleotide sequence: TGTGCCAGCAGCTTCCCACAGGGGGGATATGGCTACACCTTC. Translation gives CASSFPQGGYGYTF.

This clonotype was observed a handful of times. The rearrangement links TRBV5-6 to TRBJ2-2; D unresolved. V lost 1 base to trimming and J lost 0 bases, with 10 bases between them. CDR1 is SGHDT, CDR2 YYEEEE, per germline. CDR3 length: 16 residues. The CDR3 loop is CASSLYEPANTGELFF. Here the CDR3 DNA reads TGTGCCAGCAGCTTGTATGAGCCAGCGAACACCGGGGAGCTGTTTTTT.

The V gene is TRBV12-3 or TRBV12-4, the J gene TRBJ2-2, with 10 nucleotides matching TRBD1. Germline trimming cut 3 bases from V and 5 bases from J; bases unmatched to any gene: 3. The CDR3 has 15 amino acids. The CDR3, as DNA: TGTGCCAGCAGTTTGGACAGGGGGGAAACCGGGGAGCTGTTTTTT. It is translated as CASSLDRGETGELFF.

This clonotype was observed many times. J is TRBJ1-1 and V is TRBV7-2; TRBD1 aligns across 8 bases. This CDR3 is built from 18 residues. V lost 1 base and J lost 5; bases outside the gene matches: 15. Germline-derived CDR1 and CDR2 are SGHTA and FQGNSA. CDR3 bases: TGTGCCAGCAGCTTAGACGACCCTGGACAGGGCGGGGGGACTGAAGCTTTCTTT. This encodes CASSLDDPGQGGGTEAFF.

The chain links TRBV7-9 to TRBJ1-1; possible D gene TRBD1, 6 bases. Germline V gene data show CDR1 as SEHNR and CDR2 as FQNEAQ (reference sequence). The CDR3 length is 14 residues. V was cut by 8 bases and J by 0 bases, with 13 bases left in between. In DNA, the CDR3 is TGTGCCAGCGGCCGGGGGGCCCTGAACACTGAAGCTTTCTTT. It specifies CASGRGALNTEAFF.

This clonotype was detected only a few times. The J gene is TRBJ1-5, the V gene TRBV7-9, with 12 bases matching TRBD1. This CDR3 has 17 residues. Germline CDR1 SEHNR, CDR2 FQNEAQ (reference sequence). The ends lost 5 bases at V and 5 bases at J; junction bases unmatched: 10. Here the CDR3 DNA reads TGTGCCAGCAGCGGGGGATCTGGGACAGGGGGCCATCAGCCCCAGCATTTT. Residues: CASSGGSGTGGHQPQHF.

The rearrangement joins TRBV7-9 to TRBJ1-3, with unresolved D. The CDR3 totals 15 residues. V lost 1 base and J 4 bases, leaving 11 bases between the germline ends. Germline V CDR1 and CDR2: SEHNR, FQNEAQ (reference sequence). CDR3 sequence: CASSLVGDPGNTIYF. Here the CDR3 DNA reads TGTGCCAGCAGCTTAGTTGGGGATCCAGGAAACACCATATATTTT.

V and J are TRBV18 and TRBJ2-7; the D call may be TRBD1 or TRBD2 (5 bases each). Per the germline V gene, CDR1 is KGHSH and CDR2 is LQKENI. V lost 4 bases, J lost 2 bases, and 15 bases lay in between. The CDR3 totals 15 residues. This CDR3 is CASSLAGTDAYEQYF. For the CDR3, the DNA is TGTGCCAGCTCACTAGCCGGGACGGACGCCTACGAGCAGTACTTC.

This clonotype was seen a handful of times. This rearrangement joins TRBV11-2 to TRBJ1-1; unclear D gene. The CDR3 has 14 amino acids. With 3 bases removed from V and 4 bases from J, the gap between germline ends came to 12 bases. Per the germline V gene, CDR1 is SGHAT and CDR2 is FQNNGV. CDR3 protein: CASSFRTVGTEAFF. The CDR3 region has the DNA TGTGCCAGCAGCTTTCGGACGGTGGGCACTGAAGCTTTCTTT. Supplemented by reference TRBV11-2 and TRBJ1-1, the full variable domain reads EAGVAQSPRYKIIEKRQSVAFWCNPISGHATLYWYQQILGQGPKLLIQFQNNGVVDDSQLPKDRFSAERLKGVDSTLKIQPAKLEDSAVYLCASSFRTVGTEAFFGQGTRLTVV.

This chain uses TRBV7-2 with TRBJ2-5, with no clear D. Germline-derived CDR1 and CDR2 are SGHTA and FQGNSA. The V and J ends lost 4 bases and 5 bases respectively, with 20 bases between them. CDR3 length: 16 residues. CDR3 DNA: TGTGCCAGCAGCTCCTTCCGCTCCCAGAGGATGGAGACCCAGTACTTC. Its translation is CASSSFRSQRMETQYF.